Listed below are T cell receptor beta chains from one sample, sequenced in a study of STAT3 mutations in large granular lymphocyte leukemia. The table came from immunoSEQ multiplex PCR; TCRdb's copy has only in-frame clones and leaves some out. The table shows about 5,200 clones, with about two thirds occurring only once. The source material was PBMCs. These receptors were taken from a human donor with T large granular lymphocyte leukemia. Some clones in this sample may be carry-over from other donors' samples. CDR3s include the opening cysteine and the closing phenylalanine or tryptophan. D genes are given only for firm matches. Some rows mark clone size as missing; the rest say once, few, many or name a class of expanded clone.

j_gene,v_gene,abundance,d_gene,CDR3aa,CDR3nt
TRBJ2-2,TRBV5-1,-,-,CASSLDGVGGTGELFF,TGCGCCAGCAGCTTGGACGGGGTAGGGGGTACCGGGGAGCTGTTTTTT
TRBJ2-1,TRBV5-1,once,-,CASSLVGTEQFF,TGCGCCAGCAGCTTGGTGGGGACTGAGCAGTTCTTC
TRBJ2-3,TRBV30,-,-,CAWSVTLDTQYF,TGTGCCTGGAGTGTAACCTTAGATACGCAGTATTTT
TRBJ2-7,TRBV13,few,-,CASSPDSSYEQYF,TGTGCCAGCAGCCCTGACTCCTCCTACGAGCAGTACTTC
TRBJ2-1,TRBV30,-,-,CAWSADQGFSYEQFF,TGTGCCTGGAGTGCAGATCAGGGATTTTCGTACGAGCAGTTCTTC
TRBJ1-4,TRBV5-1,-,-,CASSLGRGEEKLFF,TGCGCCAGCAGCTTGGGTAGGGGGGAAGAAAAACTGTTTTTT
TRBJ1-2,TRBV29-1,-,-,CSVNLGTPSYGYTF,TGCAGCGTCAACTTAGGGACACCTAGCTATGGCTACACCTTC
TRBJ2-7,TRBV7-2,-,TRBD2,CASSRGLGSSYEQYF,TGTGCCAGCAGCCGGGGACTAGGGAGCTCCTACGAGCAGTACTTC
TRBJ2-7,TRBV5-1,few,-,CASSIRDGSYEQYF,TGCGCCAGCAGCATCCGGGACGGCTCCTACGAGCAGTACTTC
TRBJ2-7,TRBV6-6,-,TRBD1,CASSYRTGGVYEQYF,TGTGCCAGCAGTTACCGGACAGGGGGCGTATACGAGCAGTACTTC
TRBJ1-1,TRBV5-1,-,TRBD1,CASSQTGLNTEAFF,TGCGCCAGCAGCCAGACAGGGCTGAACACTGAAGCTTTCTTT
TRBJ2-3,TRBV7-9,-,TRBD2,CASSSELAGVEDTQYF,TGTGCCAGCAGCTCCGAACTAGCGGGGGTCGAAGATACGCAGTATTTT
TRBJ1-1,TRBV29-1,few,-,CSVGAGGLAEAFF,TGCAGCGTCGGGGCCGGAGGGCTGGCTGAAGCTTTCTTT
TRBJ2-5,TRBV30,once,-,CAWSVEGETQYF,TGTGCCTGGAGTGTGGAAGGAGAGACCCAGTACTTC
TRBJ1-5,TRBV5-1,-,TRBD1,CASSPRTGSNQPQHF,TGCGCCAGCAGCCCCCGGACAGGGAGCAATCAGCCCCAGCATTTT
TRBJ2-7,TRBV7-8,once,-,CASSFGSFYEQYF,TGTGCCAGCAGCTTCGGTTCGTTCTACGAGCAGTACTTC
TRBJ1-2,TRBV7-9,-,-,CASSLDWGAVYGYTF,TGTGCCAGCAGCCTCGACTGGGGGGCGGTCTATGGCTACACCTTC
TRBJ1-1,TRBV5-1,-,TRBD1,CASSWGTGVDTEAFF,TGCGCCAGCAGCTGGGGGACAGGGGTCGATACTGAAGCTTTCTTT
TRBJ1-2,TRBV18,-,TRBD1,CASSPGTVNYGYTF,TGTGCCAGCTCACCCGGGACAGTTAACTATGGCTACACCTTC
TRBJ2-1,TRBV4-3,-,-,CASSQRDRSDNEQFF,TGCGCCAGCAGCCAACGCGACAGGTCCGACAATGAGCAGTTCTTC
TRBJ2-5,TRBV5-1,-,TRBD1,CASSLGTGTETQYF,TGCGCCAGCAGCTTGGGGACAGGGACAGAGACCCAGTACTTC
TRBJ2-1,TRBV7-9,-,TRBD2,CASSVGLAGVNEQFF,TGTGCCAGCAGCGTGGGACTAGCGGGAGTCAATGAGCAGTTCTTC
TRBJ2-7,TRBV4-2,-,-,CASSQVGDEQYF,TGTGCCAGCAGCCAAGTTGGGGACGAGCAGTACTTC
TRBJ1-4,TRBV6-6,few,TRBD1,CASSGQGFNEKLFF,TGTGCCAGCAGCGGACAGGGCTTTAATGAAAAACTGTTTTTT
TRBJ1-1,TRBV18,once,TRBD1,CASSLRPGGAETEAFF,TGTGCCAGCTCACTTCGCCCAGGGGGCGCCGAGACTGAAGCTTTCTTT
TRBJ1-1,TRBV5-4,-,-,CTSGGGTEAFF,TGTACATCCGGCGGGGGCACTGAAGCTTTCTTT
TRBJ2-6,TRBV7-2,-,-,CASNTIGARESGANVLTF,TGTGCCAGCAACACCATCGGGGCAAGGGAGTCTGGGGCCAACGTCCTGACTTTC
TRBJ1-1,TRBV5-1,-,-,CASSPRWDTEAFF,TGCGCCAGCAGCCCAAGGTGGGACACTGAAGCTTTCTTT
TRBJ1-3,TRBV7-9,-,-,CASSKQGVSSGNTIYF,TGTGCCAGCAGCAAACAGGGCGTGAGCTCTGGAAACACCATATATTTT
TRBJ2-7,TRBV18,few,TRBD2,CASSPGSSGRTTTYEQYF,TGTGCCAGCTCACCAGGGTCTAGCGGGAGGACCACGACCTACGAGCAGTACTTC
TRBJ1-2,TRBV5-1,-,TRBD1,CASSFAGTGGYGYTF,TGCGCCAGCAGCTTTGCCGGGACAGGGGGCTATGGCTACACCTTC
TRBJ1-3,TRBV18,-,-,CASSPGILSGNTIYF,TGTGCCAGCTCACCCGGAATCCTCTCTGGAAACACCATATATTTT
TRBJ2-7,TRBV18,-,TRBD1,CASSPRPGTGQYEQYF,TGTGCCAGCTCGCCGAGACCCGGGACGGGACAGTACGAGCAGTACTTC
TRBJ2-3,TRBV5-1,few,TRBD1,CASSPPGTGTFTDTQYF,TGCGCCAGCAGCCCCCCTGGGACAGGGACCTTCACAGATACGCAGTATTTT
TRBJ2-1,TRBV9,-,TRBD1,CASSTTGGDEQFF,TGTGCCAGCAGTACTACAGGGGGCGATGAGCAGTTCTTC
TRBJ2-7,TRBV29-1,-,TRBD1,CSVEDRGADEQYF,TGCAGCGTGGAGGACAGGGGAGCGGACGAGCAGTACTTC
TRBJ1-3,TRBV30,-,-,CAWTPGSSGNTIYF,TGTGCCTGGACCCCCGGGAGCTCTGGAAACACCATATATTTT
TRBJ1-1,TRBV5-1,-,-,CASSPYRMNTEAFF,TGCGCCAGCAGCCCTTATAGAATGAACACTGAAGCTTTCTTT
TRBJ2-7,TRBV13,-,-,CASSSPGKFNEQYF,TGTGCCAGCAGCTCCCCCGGGAAATTCAACGAGCAGTACTTC
TRBJ2-7,TRBV6-5,-,-,CASRAGQGHSYEQYF,TGTGCCAGCAGAGCCGGCCAGGGACACTCCTACGAGCAGTACTTC
TRBJ2-1,TRBV30,-,TRBD2,CAGTSGGAVNEQFF,TGTGCCGGGACTAGCGGGGGGGCCGTCAATGAGCAGTTCTTC
TRBJ2-2,TRBV6-7,-,-,CASSVEGKDGELFF,TGTGCCAGCAGTGTCGAGGGAAAGGACGGGGAGCTGTTTTTT
TRBJ2-5,TRBV29-1,-,-,CSVAYDSQETQYF,TGCAGCGTCGCGTATGACAGCCAAGAGACCCAGTACTTC
TRBJ1-2,TRBV18,-,TRBD1,CASSRDRGNYGYTF,TGTGCCAGCTCACGGGACAGGGGGAACTATGGCTACACCTTC
TRBJ1-2,TRBV29-1,few,-,CSVDQKGEPVYGYTF,TGCAGCGTTGACCAGAAGGGGGAACCAGTCTATGGCTACACCTTC
TRBJ1-1,TRBV5-1,-,-,CASSLGQQNTEAFF,TGCGCCAGCAGCTTGGGGCAGCAAAACACTGAAGCTTTCTTT
TRBJ1-1,TRBV5-1,-,-,CASSYEVYTEAFF,TGCGCCAGCAGCTATGAGGTGTACACTGAAGCTTTCTTT
TRBJ1-2,TRBV7-3,few,TRBD1,CASSFYRGGGYTF,TGTGCCAGCAGCTTCTACAGGGGCGGTGGCTACACCTTC
TRBJ2-7,TRBV28,few,TRBD1,CASSLRGPSYEQYF,TGTGCCAGCAGTCTCAGGGGGCCCTCCTACGAGCAGTACTTC
TRBJ2-7,TRBV5-4,-,-,CASSLDGTSTYEQYF,TGTGCCAGCAGCTTGGACGGGACATCCACCTACGAGCAGTACTTC
TRBJ2-7,TRBV7-9,-,TRBD1,CASSPRTGKGYEQYF,TGTGCCAGCAGCCCTAGGACAGGGAAGGGGTACGAGCAGTACTTC
TRBJ1-5,TRBV27,few,-,CASSLWGNQPQHF,TGTGCCAGCAGTTTATGGGGCAATCAGCCCCAGCATTTT
TRBJ1-2,TRBV5-4,-,-,CASSFGRGYGYTF,TGTGCCAGCAGCTTCGGGAGGGGCTATGGCTACACCTTC
TRBJ2-5,TRBV11-2,-,-,CASSPRGSPGETQYF,TGTGCCAGCAGCCCCCGGGGCAGCCCTGGGGAGACCCAGTACTTC
TRBJ1-3,TRBV5-6,-,TRBD1,CASSSPGTGGNTIYF,TGTGCCAGCAGCTCACCTGGGACAGGGGGAAACACCATATATTTT
TRBJ1-2,TRBV7-9,-,-,CASSLEGDRGYTF,TGTGCCAGCAGCTTAGAAGGGGATAGGGGCTACACCTTC